Sequencing of this TCR beta chain was carried out in a study of PD-1 blockade in classical Hodgkin lymphoma. Study-wide points: The origin of the repertoire differences remains undefined, with disease activity or prior therapy as possible causes. Patients newly diagnosed and complete responders had comparable baseline diversity. Significantly greater TCR diversity emerged by C4D1 in CD4+ cells but not CD8+ cells. Compared with healthy donors, newly diagnosed patients reportedly showed lower baseline TCR diversity.

This clone was seen a single time. The antigen remains undetermined. Each patient experienced a relapse that followed autologous stem cell transplantation, and brentuximab vedotin exposure varied. Only in-frame clones appear in the TCRdb table, and some are missing; sequencing was by immunoSEQ multiplex PCR. Altogether roughly 140,000 clones are present, approximately 72% being singletons, with the ten largest covering about 9.3%. Germline CDR1 LNHDA, CDR2 SQIVND (reference sequence). The V end lost 7 bases, the J end lost 1 base, and 19 bases lay between the germline ends. This CDR3 has 16 amino acids.

The specimen comprised peripheral blood mononuclear cells (PBMCs), sampled before the second cycle of nivolumab. V usage is TRBV19 and J usage is TRBJ1-1; D gene unclear. The receptor was isolated from a human donor with classical Hodgkin lymphoma. The CDR3 spells CASTRYSASRNTEAFF. The CDR3 nucleotides are TGTGCCAGTACTCGGTACTCGGCCAGCAGGAACACTGAAGCTTTCTTT. Full variable domain (rest looked up from reference TRBV19 and TRBJ1-1): DGGITQSPKYLFRKEGQNVTLSCEQNLNHDAMYWYRQDPGQGLRLIYYSQIVNDFQKGDIAEGYSVSREKKESFPLTVTSAQKNPTAFYLCASTRYSASRNTEAFFGQGTRLTVV.